These 16 T cell receptor delta chains came from one sample sequenced in a study of gamma-delta T cells after stem cell transplantation. TCRdb re-called clones from the RT-PCR reads via CATT. The table lists some 700 delta-chain clones, more than 25% of them singletons. Sequenced input: gamma-delta T cells. Receptor source: a human donor. It is not recorded whose cells these are; they may come from a transplant donor. This table probably holds off-target reads from a library built for another chain.

This clone occurred a few times. The V call is TRDV2, the J call TRDJ1; 7 bases agree with TRDD3. The trim removed 4 bases at V and 0 bases at J, leaving 7 bases unmatched. The germline CDR1 and CDR2 sequences are GEAIGNYY and EKD. This CDR3 has 15 residues. The CDR3 protein is CACDKLGSNTDKLIF. Here the CDR3 DNA reads TGTGCCTGTGATAAACTGGGGTCAAACACCGATAAACTCATCTTT.

Here the CDR3 reads CACDTFQPTGGSEDKLIF. Here the CDR3 DNA reads TGTGCCTGTGACACCTTCCAGCCGACTGGGGGATCGGAAGATAAACTCATCTTT. This chain uses TRDV2 with TRDJ1; 10 bases are a match to TRDD3. V lost 0 bases and J lost 5; bases outside the gene matches: 14. This CDR3 region has 18 residues. CDR1 and CDR2 (germline): GEAIGNYY, EKD.

The chain recombines TRDV2 with TRDJ1, with 7 nucleotides matching TRDD3. Germline V gene lookup returns CDR1 GEAIGNYY and CDR2 EKD. The CDR3 spans 14 residues. Trimming removed 4 bases from V and 2 bases from J; junction bases left unmatched: 6. The DNA of the CDR3 is TGTGCCTGTGATCCAGTACTGGGGACCGATAAACTCATCTTT. Amino acids: CACDPVLGTDKLIF.

This chain connects TRDV2 to TRDJ1; TRDD3 might be the D (5 bases). Trimming took off 4 bases at V and 1 base at J, with 21 bases between the two ends. This CDR3 is built from 17 residues. Per germline, CDR1 GEAIGNYY and CDR2 EKD. In DNA form, the CDR3 reads TGTGCCTGTGAAGGAATGGGGCCTAAGGCGACCACCGATAAACTCATCTTT. Residues: CACEGMGPKATTDKLIF.

V gene TRDV2 combines with J gene TRDJ1; 12 bases fit TRDD3. Germline V CDR1 and CDR2: GEAIGNYY, EKD. The trim removed 1 base at V and 0 bases at J, leaving 17 bases unmatched. The CDR3 is made up of 21 amino acids. CDR3 DNA: TGTGCCTGTGACACTTCCGGTCTCATAGGACTGGGGGATACTAACACCGATAAACTCATCTTT. It translates to CACDTSGLIGLGDTNTDKLIF.

This clone counts as large. The CDR3: CACDSLTIGDKLIF. The CDR3 coding sequence is TGTGCCTGTGACTCCCTTACAATTGGCGATAAACTCATCTTT. The V and J genes are TRDV2 and TRDJ1; D remains unclear. From germline, CDR1 is GEAIGNYY and CDR2 EKD. CDR3 length equals 14 residues. V shed 3 bases and J shed 4 bases, with 14 bases lying between them.

This clone has just a few counts. In DNA, the CDR3 is TGTGCCTGTGACCTGGTGGTGGGGGATACGCGGTCCTGGGACACCCGACAGATGTTTTTC. Translated: CACDLVVGDTRSWDTRQMFF. The chain has TRDV2 and TRDJ3; TRDD3 matches 11 bases. CDR3 size: 20 residues. Germline V lookup: CDR1 GEAIGNYY, CDR2 EKD. Trimming took 3 bases from V and 1 from J; bases not matched to a gene: 10.

The V and J genes are TRDV3 and TRDJ1; D possibly corresponds to TRDD3 (5 bases). V was clipped by 2 bases and J by 7 bases, with 26 bases between them. CDR1 is TVYSNPD and CDR2 is GDNSRS in the germline V gene (reference sequence). The CDR3 runs 16 residues. The CDR3 spells CAFQAWGRVVKVKLIF. The CDR3 DNA follows: TGTGCCTTTCAGGCGTGGGGCCGGGTGGTGAAAGTTAAACTCATCTTT.

CDR3 sequence: CACDPVLGIKVYTDKLIF. DNA for the CDR3: TGTGCCTGTGACCCGGTACTGGGGATAAAGGTCTACACCGATAAACTCATCTTT. The rearrangement uses TRDV2 and TRDJ1; 7 nucleotides align to TRDD3. Germline-derived CDR1 and CDR2 are GEAIGNYY and EKD. V shed 3 bases and J 0 bases; nucleotides not matched to a gene: 15. This CDR3 has 18 residues.

V usage is TRDV2 and J usage is TRDJ3; 9 bases agree with TRDD3. The V gene end was trimmed by 1 base and the J gene end by 0 bases; junction bases not matched to a gene: 9. This CDR3 has 20 residues. The germline V gene has CDR1 GEAIGNYY and CDR2 EKD. The CDR3 DNA sequence: TGTGCCTGTGACACGGTGCGACTGGGGGAGAGCTCCTGGGACACCCGACAGATGTTTTTC. Its protein is CACDTVRLGESSWDTRQMFF.

J is TRDJ3 and V is TRDV2; 11 nucleotides match TRDD3. The germline gives CDR1 GEAIGNYY, CDR2 EKD. Trimming removed 0 bases from V and 5 bases from J; junction bases left unmatched: 8. The CDR3 extends over 19 amino acids. The CDR3 DNA follows: TGTGCCTGTGACACCGTACTGGGGGATATCCCCCGGGACACCCGACAGATGTTTTTC. Its protein product is CACDTVLGDIPRDTRQMFF.

V gene TRDV2 combines with J gene TRDJ1, with 9 bases that match TRDD3. Germline V gives CDR1 GEAIGNYY, CDR2 EKD. This CDR3 is 18 amino acids long. The V and J ends lost 0 bases and 4 bases, in that order; junction bases with no gene match: 14. The CDR3 DNA is TGTGCCTGTGACACCCTTTTACTGGGGGAGAGGATTAGCGATAAACTCATCTTT. Translation: CACDTLLLGERISDKLIF.

This chain links TRDV2 with TRDJ1; 13 bases are shared with TRDD3. Germline CDR1 reads GEAIGNYY; CDR2 reads EKD. The ends lost 0 bases at V and 0 bases at J; junction bases unmatched: 9. This CDR3 spans 19 amino acids. The CDR3 DNA reads as TGTGCCTGTGACACCCTAGTACTGGGGGATACGCAAGACACCGATAAACTCATCTTT. Translated: CACDTLVLGDTQDTDKLIF.

This chain links TRDV2 with TRDJ1; 10 bases fit TRDD3. Germline CDR1 is GEAIGNYY and CDR2 is EKD. J lost 0 bases, V lost 0 bases, and 15 bases had no gene match. CDR3 size: 20 residues. CDR3: CACDTLRDLTGDTDTDKLIF. The DNA for the CDR3 is TGTGCCTGTGACACCTTGAGAGATTTGACGGGGGATACGGACACCGATAAACTCATCTTT.

This clone was recorded a few times. The J gene is TRDJ1, the V gene TRDV2; 12 nucleotides line up with TRDD3. CDR3 length: 15 residues. Germline loops: CDR1 GEAIGNYY, CDR2 EKD. The V and J ends lost 0 bases and 10 bases, in that order; junction bases with no gene match: 8. The CDR3 loop is CACDTLAGGYAGLIF. As DNA, the CDR3 is TGTGCCTGTGACACCCTGGCTGGGGGATACGCTGGACTCATCTTT.

The V and J genes are TRDV2 and TRDJ1; D is undetermined. The germline V gene encodes CDR1 GEAIGNYY and CDR2 EKD. V lost 0 bases and J 3 bases, leaving 16 bases between the germline ends. The CDR3 runs 16 residues. Written as DNA, the CDR3 is TGTGCCTGTGACACCGTACCGGACGTAACGCCCGATAAACTCATCTTT. This gives the protein CACDTVPDVTPDKLIF.